This T cell receptor beta chain emerged from a study of blood T cell repertoires in COVID-19. Turning to the study itself: Some COVID-19 samples were acute and others convalescent; all came from the United States, Italy and Spain.

Sequencing used immunoSEQ multiplex PCR; TCRdb keeps in-frame clones, though not all of them. The data contain around 81,000 clones, 88% of them singletons. The sample comprised peripheral blood. The origin of this receptor is a man between 65 and 80 years old with acute or convalescent COVID-19.

CDR3 in DNA: TGTGCCACCAGTGATCCCAGCGGGGGGCGCTCCAATGAGCAGTTCTTC. Encoded protein: CATSDPSGGRSNEQFF. The chain has TRBV24-1 and TRBJ2-1; 9 bases map to TRBD2. With V trimmed by 3 bases and J by 6 bases, 8 bases remained unmatched. CDR1 is KGHDR, CDR2 SFDVKD, per germline. This CDR3 spans 16 amino acids.